Shown below are 22 T cell receptor beta chains from a single sample sequenced in a study of regulatory T cells in long-lasting Graves disease (TCRdb year 2021). Interpreted using the paper, the time point label stands for: newly diagnosed GD, antithyroid drugs for less than 3 months. For both TCR sequencing and RNA sequencing, RNA was extracted from PBMCs in TRIzol. Library method: multiplex PCR. The sequencer listed for this sample is Illumina HiSeq 4000. CDR3 regions were amplified by Arm-PCR with iRepertoire HTBI primers to construct TCR beta libraries. The public reads were quality trimmed at Q25 with fastp and then assembled into clones with MiXCR by TCRdb, keeping productive beta chains. Each CDR3 protein appears once, grouped with its most common genes and DNA. This sample is represented by roughly 500,000 distinct CDR3 sequences; roughly 13% of them were singletons. The ten largest clones represent under 10% of the sample.

These data also formed part of another study, on T cells in Graves' hyperthyroidism and ophthalmopathy.

The sequenced sample was peripheral blood mononuclear cells (PBMCs), obtained at new diagnosis, from a patient treated with antithyroid drugs. Receptors were obtained from a man younger than 45 with Graves disease. Donor details come from another sample of the same person, matched by shared clones.

This clonotype was recorded at least ten times. The chain has TRBV14 and TRBJ2-7; no definite D call. Trimming removed 6 bases from V and 6 bases from J, with 9 bases in between. This CDR3 has 11 amino acids. The germline V gene encodes CDR1 SGHDN and CDR2 FVKESK. The CDR3 reads CASSLGTEQYF. The CDR3 DNA is TGTGCCAGCAGTCTGGGAACCGAGCAGTACTTC.

This clonotype was detected ten times or more. The rearrangement uses TRBV12-3 or TRBV12-4 and TRBJ2-3; the match to TRBD2 covers 14 bases. V lost 3 bases to trimming and J lost 4 bases; unmatched junction nucleotides: 3. The CDR3 sequence is 16 residues long. CDR3 sequence: CASSFRLAGGSDTQYF. The CDR3 DNA follows: TGTGCCAGCAGTTTCCGACTAGCGGGAGGGTCAGATACGCAGTATTTT.

This clonotype was seen at least ten times. V gene TRBV2 combines with J gene TRBJ1-1; D is undetermined. Germline assignment: CDR1 SNHLY and CDR2 FYNNEI. V was pared by 4 bases and J by 6 bases, with 12 bases between. The CDR3 length is 13 residues. CDR3 protein: CASSAEEVAEAFF. CDR3 bases: TGTGCCAGCAGTGCTGAGGAGGTGGCTGAAGCTTTCTTT.

This clonotype occurred a few times. V and J are TRBV19 and TRBJ1-5; D gene uncertain. Germline CDR1 and CDR2: LNHDA and SQIVND (reference sequence). The CDR3 spans 12 residues. Trimming shortened V by 10 bases and J by 0 bases, and 7 bases separated the two germline ends. CDR3 sequence (DNA): TGTGCCACCAGATATAGCAATCAGCCCCAGCATTTT. This encodes CATRYSNQPQHF.

This clonotype was observed many times. The V and J genes are TRBV12-5 and TRBJ2-7; possible D gene TRBD2, 6 bases. Germline assignment: CDR1 LGHNT and CDR2 FRNRAP. This CDR3 spans 14 amino acids. Trimming stripped 2 bases from V and 0 bases from J, with 8 bases between. The CDR3 loop reads CASGLSGSSYEQYF. The CDR3, as DNA: TGTGCTAGTGGTTTGTCCGGGAGCTCCTACGAGCAGTACTTC.

This clonotype has at least ten counts. The rearrangement uses TRBV28 and TRBJ2-3; the D call may be TRBD1 or TRBD2 (5 bases each). Germline-derived CDR1 and CDR2 are MDHEN and SYDVKM. This CDR3 contains 15 residues. Trimming stripped 2 bases from V and 2 bases from J, with 11 bases between. The CDR3 DNA reads as TGTGCCAGCAGTTTAGAGGGGCAGATCACAGATACGCAGTATTTT. The encoded protein is CASSLEGQITDTQYF.

The sample holds many counts of this clonotype. V gene TRBV15 combines with J gene TRBJ2-7, with 9 nucleotides matching TRBD1. Looked up from germline, CDR1 is LNHNV and CDR2 is YYDKDF (reference sequence). This CDR3 is 14 amino acids long. J lost 1 base, V lost 5 bases, and 3 bases had no gene match. CDR3 amino acids: CATSGTGTSYEQYF. The DNA for the CDR3 is TGTGCCACCAGCGGGACAGGGACTTCCTACGAGCAGTACTTC.

This clonotype turned up a few times. The chain uses TRBV4-2 and TRBJ2-1; the D gene is possibly TRBD2 (7 bases). V was cut by 0 bases and J by 8 bases, with 14 bases left in between. The CDR3 consists of 15 residues. The V gene's germline CDR1 is LGHNA and CDR2 YNFKEQ. The CDR3 region has the DNA TGTGCCAGCAGCCAAGAGGCGGGGGCAAGGGATGAGCAGTTCTTC. This gives the protein CASSQEAGARDEQFF.

This clonotype was counted between two and nine times. The chain links TRBV6-2 or TRBV6-3 to TRBJ2-1; D is unclear. The better agreement between TRBJ2-7 and the DNA end casts doubt on the J call. Germline loops: CDR1 MNHEY, CDR2 SVGEGT. The CDR3 is 13 residues long. The CDR3 DNA is TGTGCCAGCAGACCTACCCTGGGCCACGAGCAGTACTTC. This gives the protein CASRPTLGHEQYF.

The genes are TRBV6-1 and TRBJ1-2; 8 nucleotides align to TRBD1. J gave up 3 bases and V 4 bases, and 7 bases lay outside the gene matches. This CDR3 is built from 15 residues. CDR1 is MNHNS, CDR2 SASEGT, per germline. The CDR3 here is CASSGYRGLDYGYTF. The CDR3 DNA is TGTGCCAGCAGTGGTTACAGGGGGTTAGACTATGGCTACACCTTC.

The chain employs TRBV6-9 and TRBJ2-2; 12 nucleotides agree with TRBD2. V trimming: 3 bases; J trimming: 7 bases; junction bases outside the gene matches: 9. Germline values: CDR1 MNHGY, CDR2 SVAAGI. This CDR3 has 17 amino acids. The CDR3 sequence: CASSYSGLAGLLGELFF. The CDR3 region has the DNA TGTGCCAGCAGTTACTCCGGACTAGCGGGACTACTCGGGGAGCTGTTTTTT.

In its sample, this clonotype was seen many times. The chain is built from TRBV7-9 and TRBJ2-5; D may be TRBD1 or TRBD2 (5 bases each). The CDR3 is made up of 16 amino acids. Per germline, CDR1 SEHNR and CDR2 FQNEAQ (reference sequence). Trimming left V 3 bases short and J 5 bases short, with 19 bases between. This CDR3 is CASSFANWGSAETQYF. The CDR3 bases are TGTGCCAGCAGCTTCGCGAACTGGGGGAGTGCGGAGACCCAGTACTTC.

This clonotype came up many times. V gene TRBV7-2 combines with J gene TRBJ1-1; D is ambiguous. Trimming took off 3 bases at V and 5 bases at J, with 13 bases between the two ends. The germline V gene encodes CDR1 SGHTA and CDR2 FQGNSA. The CDR3 consists of 14 residues. This CDR3 is CASSFRATTTEAFF. DNA for the CDR3: TGTGCCAGCAGCTTTCGGGCCACGACGACTGAAGCTTTCTTT.

This clonotype has ten or more counts. The rearrangement joins TRBV20-1 to TRBJ2-5; 8 bases align to TRBD2. The CDR3 runs to 16 residues. The junction had 8 bases not matched to a gene; V was cut back by 1 base and J by 1 base. Germline V gene lookup returns CDR1 DFQATT and CDR2 SNEGSKA (reference sequence). The CDR3, as DNA: TGCAGTGCTAGAGCCTCGGGAGGGGGGTTCCAAGAGACCCAGTACTTC. It yields the protein CSARASGGGFQETQYF.

As concerns this clonotype: A clone one base away is much larger, so this may be a read error. The chain links TRBV2 to TRBJ1-2, with D possibly TRBD1 on 6 matching bases. Per the germline V gene, CDR1 is SNHLY and CDR2 is FYNNEI. Trimming shortened V by 5 bases and J by 5 bases, and 15 bases separated the two germline ends. This CDR3 has 14 amino acids. The CDR3 is CASSLRGDRYGYTF. The CDR3 DNA follows: TGTGCCAGCAGTCTCAGGGGAGATAGGTATGGCTACACCTTC. Together with reference TRBV2 and TRBJ1-2, the CDR3 gives the full variable domain: EPEVTQTPSHQVTQMGQEVILRCVPISNHLYFYWYRQILGQKVEFLVSFYNNEISEKSEIFDDQFSVERPDGSNFTLKIRSTKLEDSAMYFCASSLRGDRYGYTFGSGTRLTVV.

The CDR3 loop is CASSDLGESQYF. The DNA for the CDR3 is TGCGCCAGCAGCGATCTGGGCGAGTCCCAGTACTTC. The V call is TRBV5-1, the J call TRBJ2-5, with D hard to call. V lost 4 bases and J lost 9, with 13 bases in between. The germline V gene has CDR1 SGHRS and CDR2 YFSETQ. The CDR3 contains 12 residues.

This chain joins TRBV19 and TRBJ1-1; D not certain. Trimming removed 3 bases at V and 7 bases at J, with 6 bases between. The CDR3 contains 11 residues. Germline CDR1 reads LNHDA; CDR2 reads SQIVND (reference sequence). The chain's CDR3 is CASSIIHEAFF. The CDR3 nucleotides are TGTGCCAGTAGTATCATTCATGAAGCTTTCTTT.

The rearrangement joins TRBV5-1 to TRBJ1-3; D perhaps matches TRBD1 (6 bases). The V end lost 1 base, the J end lost 0 bases, and 14 bases lay between the germline ends. Germline CDR1 and CDR2: SGHRS and YFSETQ. This CDR3 region has 17 residues. As DNA, the CDR3 is TGCGCCAGCAGCTTGATTTCAGGGGCTAGCTCTGGAAACACCATATATTTT. This translates into CASSLISGASSGNTIYF.

The chain has TRBV12-3 or TRBV12-4 and TRBJ2-4; D is possibly TRBD1 or TRBD2 (5 bases each). The ends were cut back, 6 bases at V and 0 bases at J, with 30 bases in the middle. The CDR3 is made up of 21 amino acids. The CDR3 region is CASSSYPRGQMLILAKNIQYF. CDR3 nucleotide sequence: TGTGCCAGCAGCTCTTATCCCCGGGGCCAAATGCTCATCCTAGCCAAAAACATTCAGTACTTC.

Many counts were recorded for this clonotype. The CDR3 DNA is TGTGCCAGCAGCTTGGGGCACGGAACCGGGGATCAGCCCCAGCATTTT. Its translation: CASSLGHGTGDQPQHF. The gene calls are TRBV5-6 and TRBJ1-5; D is undetermined. The length of the CDR3 is 16 residues. Between the trimmed V and J ends, which lost 0 bases and 5 bases, there was a span of 15 bases. Looked up from germline, CDR1 is SGHDT and CDR2 is YYEEEE.

This clonotype was seen repeatedly, ten times or more. The chain recombines TRBV4-1 with TRBJ2-7; the D is unclear. Deletions cut 4 bases from V and 5 bases from J, with 18 bases between. The germline gives CDR1 MGHRA, CDR2 YSYEKL. The length of the CDR3 is 15 residues. The CDR3, as DNA: TGCGCCAGCAGCCCGCCTCGCGGTGAGCTCCACGAGCAGTACTTC. This translates into CASSPPRGELHEQYF.

Ten or more counts support this clonotype. The chain uses TRBV29-1 and TRBJ2-7; TRBD2 might be the D (7 bases). V was cut by 4 bases and J by 3 bases, with 13 bases left in between. The CDR3 is 13 residues long. Germline CDR1 SQVTM, CDR2 ANQGSEA. DNA for the CDR3: TGCAGCGTTGGAGGGGGGGGATACTACGAGCAGTACTTC. The encoded protein is CSVGGGGYYEQYF.